This note documents a single T cell receptor (beta chain) sequence. Its target is not known. The data originate from a study of cytomegalovirus exposure and HLA in healthy donors. Across the study: Researchers previously reported finding roughly 120 million unique TCR beta sequences from around 200 million T cells. Study-wide results and caveats: The classifier reportedly diagnosed cytomegalovirus status with high specificity and sensitivity.

PCR amplification relied on 60 Vbeta primers (plus 13 Jbeta primers). TCRdb's copy holds only in-frame clones and misses some; the assay was immunoSEQ multiplex PCR. The top ten clones hold 6% to 7% of a sample with fewer than 200,000 clones, almost 80% of them seen once. CDR3 length: 12 amino acids. V was cut by 8 bases and J by 0 bases, with 7 bases left in between. The germline V gene has CDR1 LNHDA and CDR2 SQIVND (reference sequence). Material: PBMCs. V gene TRBV19 combines with J gene TRBJ1-1; D gene unclear. This TCR derives from a man aged 35 to 55 in good health and CMV-seropositive. In DNA, the CDR3 is TGTGCCAGTGCACGGTTGAACACTGAAGCTTTCTTT. Amino acids: CASARLNTEAFF.